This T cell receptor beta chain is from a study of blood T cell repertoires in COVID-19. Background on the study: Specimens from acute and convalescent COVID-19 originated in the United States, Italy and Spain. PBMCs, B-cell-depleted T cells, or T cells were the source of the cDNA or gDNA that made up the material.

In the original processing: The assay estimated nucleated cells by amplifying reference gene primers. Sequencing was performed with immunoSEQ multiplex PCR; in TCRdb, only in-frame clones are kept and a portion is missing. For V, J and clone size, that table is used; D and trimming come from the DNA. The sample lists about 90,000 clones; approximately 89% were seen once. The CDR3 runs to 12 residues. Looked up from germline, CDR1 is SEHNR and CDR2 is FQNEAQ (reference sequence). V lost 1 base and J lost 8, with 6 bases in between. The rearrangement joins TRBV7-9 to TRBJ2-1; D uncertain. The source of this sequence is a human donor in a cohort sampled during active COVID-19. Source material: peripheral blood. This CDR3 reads CASSLDVDEQFF. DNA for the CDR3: TGTGCCAGCAGCTTAGATGTAGATGAGCAGTTCTTC.